This TCR beta chain was documented in a study of shared clonotypes between healthy human individuals. At the level of the study: Plates per donor: three CD4 naive, three CD4 memory, two CD8 naive, one CD8 memory. Study-level findings and limits: Naive CD4 clonotype sharing across a handful of donors was 4% to 5%. Compared with memory subsets, naive subsets generally had larger estimated richness.

The CDR3 contains 14 residues. V lost 8 bases, J lost 0 bases, and 14 bases lay in between. Germline V gives CDR1 ENHRY, CDR2 SYGVKD. A single count supports this clone. Its cognate antigen is unknown. Selected positively for CCR7 and CD45RO-negative, naive CD8 cells excluded terminally differentiated effector memory CD45RA+ cells. Only Caucasian adults living in Nashville, Tennessee served as donors. The table came from immunoSEQ multiplex PCR; TCRdb's copy has only in-frame clones and leaves some out. In the table there are roughly 2,000,000 clones, about 93% of which are singletons. The TCR originated in a man aged 18 to 29 in good health. Some clones in this sample may be carry-over from other donors' samples. The source material was naive CD8+ T cells from PBMCs. The V call is TRBV10-3, the J call TRBJ2-7, with no clear D. The CDR3 DNA follows: TGTGCCATCTCCCTCATACCAGACTCCTACGAGCAGTACTTC. Protein sequence: CAISLIPDSYEQYF.